The entry below gives a single T cell receptor (beta chain) sequence along with its context. Its antigen is unidentified. This record belongs to a study of T cell responses to AZD1222 COVID-19 vaccine. Study-wide results and caveats: Close to half of all spike-specific TCRs reportedly target regions of the variants that are unmutated. Only a handful of AZD1222 recipients were seropositive at baseline.

The CDR3 loop spans 16 amino acids. Germline CDR1 and CDR2: SGDLS and YYNGEE. V was shortened by 4 bases and J by 3 bases, with 18 bases between the two germline ends. The method was immunoSEQ multiplex PCR; TCRdb's version includes in-frame clones alone and lacks a portion of them. The top ten clones hold less than 20% of a sample with approximately 68,000 clones, about 87% of them seen once. This clonotype was sampled from an adult in good health. Sequenced here: peripheral blood, sampled on day 0 of AZD1222 vaccination. V usage is TRBV9 and J usage is TRBJ2-3, with a weak D call TRBD1 (6 bases). The CDR3 is CASSRGKRGGTDTQYF. The CDR3, as DNA: TGTGCCAGCAGCCGTGGGAAGAGAGGGGGTACAGATACGCAGTATTTT.